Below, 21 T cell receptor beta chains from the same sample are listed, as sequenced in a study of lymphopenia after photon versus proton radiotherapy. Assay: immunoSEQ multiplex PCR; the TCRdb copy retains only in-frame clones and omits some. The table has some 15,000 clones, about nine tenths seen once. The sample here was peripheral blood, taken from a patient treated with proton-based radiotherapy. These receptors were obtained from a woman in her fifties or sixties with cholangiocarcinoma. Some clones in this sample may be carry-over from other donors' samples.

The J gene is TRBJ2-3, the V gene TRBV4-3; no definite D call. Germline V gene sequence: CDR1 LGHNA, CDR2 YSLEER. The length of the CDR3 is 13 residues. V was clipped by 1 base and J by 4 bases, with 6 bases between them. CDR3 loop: CASSQVRSDTQYF. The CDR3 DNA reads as TGCGCCAGCAGCCAAGTTCGTTCAGATACGCAGTATTTT.

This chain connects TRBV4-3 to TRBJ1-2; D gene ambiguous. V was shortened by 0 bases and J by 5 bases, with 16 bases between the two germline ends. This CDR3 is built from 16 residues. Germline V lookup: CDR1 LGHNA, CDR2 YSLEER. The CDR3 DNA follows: TGCGCCAGCAGCCAAGAGGGAGGGCCGGTCCGGTATGGCTACACCTTC. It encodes CASSQEGGPVRYGYTF.

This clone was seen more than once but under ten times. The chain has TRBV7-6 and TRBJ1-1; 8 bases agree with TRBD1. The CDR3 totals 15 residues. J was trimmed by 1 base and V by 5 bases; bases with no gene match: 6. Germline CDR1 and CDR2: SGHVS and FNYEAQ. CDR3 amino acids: CASSLRRGQNTEAFF. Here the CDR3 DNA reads TGTGCCAGCAGCCTACGCAGGGGGCAGAACACTGAAGCTTTCTTT.

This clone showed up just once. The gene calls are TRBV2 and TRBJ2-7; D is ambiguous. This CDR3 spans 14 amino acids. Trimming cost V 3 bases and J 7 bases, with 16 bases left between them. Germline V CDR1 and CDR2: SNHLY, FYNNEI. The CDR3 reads CASSEKSRLEEQYF. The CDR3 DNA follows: TGTGCCAGCAGTGAGAAGAGCCGTCTTGAAGAGCAGTACTTC. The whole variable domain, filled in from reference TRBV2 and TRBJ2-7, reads EPEVTQTPSHQVTQMGQEVILRCVPISNHLYFYWYRQILGQKVEFLVSFYNNEISEKSEIFDDQFSVERPDGSNFTLKIRSTKLEDSAMYFCASSEKSRLEEQYFGPGTRLTVT.

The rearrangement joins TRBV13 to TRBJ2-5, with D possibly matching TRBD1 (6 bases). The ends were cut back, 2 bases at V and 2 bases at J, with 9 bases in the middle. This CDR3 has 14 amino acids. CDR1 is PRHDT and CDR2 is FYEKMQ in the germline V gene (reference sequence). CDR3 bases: TGTGCCAGCAGCTTACAGGGGAGTCAAGAGACCCAGTACTTC. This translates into CASSLQGSQETQYF. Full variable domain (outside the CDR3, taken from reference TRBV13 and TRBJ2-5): AAGVIQSPRHLIKEKRETATLKCYPIPRHDTVYWYQQGPGQDPQFLISFYEKMQSDKGSIPDRFSAQQFSDYHSELNMSSLELGDSALYFCASSLQGSQETQYFGPGTRLLVL.

The CDR3 bases are TGTGCCAGCAGTGAAATGACGGGAATCTACGAGCAGTACTTC. As protein: CASSEMTGIYEQYF. The rearrangement uses TRBV2 and TRBJ2-5, with a tentative D call TRBD2 (5 bases). Matching the DNA end better, TRBJ2-7 makes the J call doubtful. Germline CDR1 is SNHLY and CDR2 is FYNNEI. This CDR3 is built from 14 residues.

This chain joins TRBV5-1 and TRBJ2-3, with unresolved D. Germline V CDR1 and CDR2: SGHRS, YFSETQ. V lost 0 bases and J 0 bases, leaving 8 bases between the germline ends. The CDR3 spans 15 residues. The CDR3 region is CASSLAGDSTDTQYF. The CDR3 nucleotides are TGCGCCAGCAGCTTGGCCGGAGATAGCACAGATACGCAGTATTTT.

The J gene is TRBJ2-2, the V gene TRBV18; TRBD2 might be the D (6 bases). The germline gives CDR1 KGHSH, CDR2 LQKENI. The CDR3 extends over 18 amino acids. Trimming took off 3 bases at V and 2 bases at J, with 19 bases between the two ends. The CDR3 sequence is CASSPRVVTDYNTGELFF. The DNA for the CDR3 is TGTGCCAGCTCACCTCGGGTTGTGACGGACTACAACACCGGGGAGCTGTTTTTT.

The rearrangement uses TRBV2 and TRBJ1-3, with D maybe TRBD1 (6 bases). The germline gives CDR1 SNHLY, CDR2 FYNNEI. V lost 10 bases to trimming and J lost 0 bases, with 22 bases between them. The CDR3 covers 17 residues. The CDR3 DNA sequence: TGTGCCACCGTAGGGACAACCCGCACCACCTCTGGAAACACCATATATTTT. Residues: CATVGTTRTTSGNTIYF.

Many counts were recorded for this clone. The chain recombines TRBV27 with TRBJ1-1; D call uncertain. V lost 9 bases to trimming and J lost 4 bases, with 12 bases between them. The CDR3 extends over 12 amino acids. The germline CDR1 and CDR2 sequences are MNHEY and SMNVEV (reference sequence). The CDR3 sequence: CASSGVGTEAFF. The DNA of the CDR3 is TGTGCCAGTAGCGGGGTGGGCACTGAAGCTTTCTTT.

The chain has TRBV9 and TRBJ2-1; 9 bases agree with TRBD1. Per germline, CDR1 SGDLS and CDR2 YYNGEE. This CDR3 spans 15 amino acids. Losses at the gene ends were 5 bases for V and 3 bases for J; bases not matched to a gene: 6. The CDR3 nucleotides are TGTGCCAGCAGTCGACCGGGACAGGGCTACAATGAGCAGTTCTTC. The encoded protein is CASSRPGQGYNEQFF.

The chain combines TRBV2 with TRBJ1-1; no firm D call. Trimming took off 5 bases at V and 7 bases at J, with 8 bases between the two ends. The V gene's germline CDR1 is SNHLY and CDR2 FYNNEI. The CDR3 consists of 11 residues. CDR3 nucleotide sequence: TGTGCCAGCAGTTACGACAATGAAGCTTTCTTT. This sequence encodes CASSYDNEAFF.

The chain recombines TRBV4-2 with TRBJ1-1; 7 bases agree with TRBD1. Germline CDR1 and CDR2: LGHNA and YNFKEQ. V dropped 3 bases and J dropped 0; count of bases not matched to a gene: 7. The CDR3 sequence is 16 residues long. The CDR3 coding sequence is TGTGCCAGCAGCCACCCGGCGGGGACAGTGAACACTGAAGCTTTCTTT. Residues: CASSHPAGTVNTEAFF.

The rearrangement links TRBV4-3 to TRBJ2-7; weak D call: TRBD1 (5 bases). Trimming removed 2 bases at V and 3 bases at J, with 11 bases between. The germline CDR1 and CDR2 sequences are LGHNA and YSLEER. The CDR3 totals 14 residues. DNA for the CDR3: TGCGCCAGCAGCCAACAGACAGCCGACTACGAGCAGTACTTC. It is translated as CASSQQTADYEQYF.

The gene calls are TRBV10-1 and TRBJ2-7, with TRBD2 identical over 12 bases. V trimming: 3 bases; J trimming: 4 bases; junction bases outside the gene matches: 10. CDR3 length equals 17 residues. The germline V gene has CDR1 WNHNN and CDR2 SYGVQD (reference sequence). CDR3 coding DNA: TGCGCCAGCAGTGATTCTAGCGGGAGGGCCCTGGGATACGAGCAGTACTTC. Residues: CASSDSSGRALGYEQYF.

The CDR3 DNA reads as TGTGCCAGCAGTCCGCGTGGACCGAACACTGAAGCTTTCTTT. Amino acids: CASSPRGPNTEAFF. The chain has TRBV27 and TRBJ1-1; D not certain. Looked up from germline, CDR1 is MNHEY and CDR2 is SMNVEV (reference sequence). V was trimmed by 5 bases and J by 1 base, leaving 11 bases between them. The CDR3 loop spans 14 amino acids.

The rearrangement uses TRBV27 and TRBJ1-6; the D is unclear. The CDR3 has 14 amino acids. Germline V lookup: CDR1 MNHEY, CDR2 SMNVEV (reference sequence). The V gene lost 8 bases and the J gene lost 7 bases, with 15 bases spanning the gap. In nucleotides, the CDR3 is TGTGCCAGCGGCTTCCGAGGAGGGAATTCACCCCTCCACTTT. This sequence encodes CASGFRGGNSPLHF.

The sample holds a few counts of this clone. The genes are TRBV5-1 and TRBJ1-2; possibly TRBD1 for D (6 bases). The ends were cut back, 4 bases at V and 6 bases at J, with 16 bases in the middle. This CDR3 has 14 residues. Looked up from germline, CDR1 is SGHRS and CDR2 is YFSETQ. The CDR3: CASSVDSPRNGYTF. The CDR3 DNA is TGCGCCAGCAGCGTGGACAGCCCTCGGAATGGCTACACCTTC.

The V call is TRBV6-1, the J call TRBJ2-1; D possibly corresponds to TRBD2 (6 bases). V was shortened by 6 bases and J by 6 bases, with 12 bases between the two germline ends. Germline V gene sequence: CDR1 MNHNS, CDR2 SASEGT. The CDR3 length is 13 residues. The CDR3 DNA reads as TGTGCCAGCAGACTAGCTTCCGGCAATGAGCAGTTCTTC. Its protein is CASRLASGNEQFF.

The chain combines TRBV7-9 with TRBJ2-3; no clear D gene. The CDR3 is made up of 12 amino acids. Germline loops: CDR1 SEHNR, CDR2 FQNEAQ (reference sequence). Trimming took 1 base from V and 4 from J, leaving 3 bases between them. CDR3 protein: CASSLVSDTQYF. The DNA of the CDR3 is TGTGCCAGCAGCTTAGTTTCAGATACGCAGTATTTT.

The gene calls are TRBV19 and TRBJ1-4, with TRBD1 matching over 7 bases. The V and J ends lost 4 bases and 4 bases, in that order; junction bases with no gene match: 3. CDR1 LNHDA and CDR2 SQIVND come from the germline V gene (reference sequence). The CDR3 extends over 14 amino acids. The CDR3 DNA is TGTGCCAGTAGTACTCGGGACAGTAATGAAAAACTGTTTTTT. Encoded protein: CASSTRDSNEKLFF. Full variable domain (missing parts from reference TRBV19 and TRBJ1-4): DGGITQSPKYLFRKEGQNVTLSCEQNLNHDAMYWYRQDPGQGLRLIYYSQIVNDFQKGDIAEGYSVSREKKESFPLTVTSAQKNPTAFYLCASSTRDSNEKLFFGSGTQLSVL.